The 3 T cell receptor beta chains reported below all come from one sample, sequenced in a study of T cell responses to AZD1222 COVID-19 vaccine. Only in-frame clones appear in the TCRdb table, and some are missing; sequencing was by immunoSEQ multiplex PCR. The table lists 77,000 or so clones, roughly 88% of them singletons. The input for sequencing was peripheral blood, taken on day 0 of AZD1222 vaccination. The receptors shown here come from an adult in good health.

The rearrangement joins TRBV7-9 to TRBJ1-2; D remains ambiguous. V shed 1 base and J shed 4 bases, with 13 bases lying between them. Per the germline V gene, CDR1 is SEHNR and CDR2 is FQNEAQ (reference sequence). CDR3 length equals 15 residues. The CDR3 DNA reads as TGTGCCAGCAGCTTAGGATCGGACTTCACCTATGGCTACACCTTC. It is translated as CASSLGSDFTYGYTF.

The genes are TRBV24-1 and TRBJ1-5; 7 positions agree with TRBD1. The ends lost 4 bases at V and 5 bases at J; junction bases unmatched: 13. The CDR3 extends over 17 amino acids. Germline-derived CDR1 and CDR2 are KGHDR and SFDVKD. The CDR3 loop reads CATSDARDSFPYQPQHF. The CDR3 coding sequence is TGTGCCACCAGTGACGCCCGGGACAGTTTTCCCTATCAGCCCCAGCATTTT.

This rearrangement joins TRBV27 to TRBJ1-6; TRBD1 matches at 9 bases. Germline assignment: CDR1 MNHEY and CDR2 SMNVEV (reference sequence). The CDR3 runs 17 residues. V lost 7 bases, J lost 1 base, and 8 bases stayed unmatched. CDR3 DNA: TGTGCCAGCAACCTCGGCGGGACAGGGTCCTATAATTCACCCCTCCACTTT. The encoded protein is CASNLGGTGSYNSPLHF.